The clone carrying this TCR beta chain was observed at least ten times. CDR1 and CDR2 (germline): LGHNA, YNFKEQ. V dropped 4 bases and J dropped 0 bases, with 12 bases sitting between them. The CDR3 length is 15 residues. The sample originates from a study of early T cells in non-severe SARS-CoV-2 infection. Study information: Sequencing used unsorted whole-blood bulk RNA, so chains lack pairing.

Each CDR3 protein gets one entry after TCRdb re-called the 5' RACE reads with MiXCR. The data hold fewer than 85,000 distinct CDR3 sequences, with more than 10% observed a single time. This sequence was found in an adult who was a healthcare worker with PCR-confirmed SARS-CoV-2 infection or an uninfected control (not recorded which). The chain carries TRBV4-2 and TRBJ1-1; the D gene is possibly TRBD1 (5 bases). What was sequenced was whole blood. In nucleotides, the CDR3 is TGTGCCAGCAGCCCTTCTTGGGGGATGAACACTGAAGCTTTCTTT. Its protein is CASSPSWGMNTEAFF.